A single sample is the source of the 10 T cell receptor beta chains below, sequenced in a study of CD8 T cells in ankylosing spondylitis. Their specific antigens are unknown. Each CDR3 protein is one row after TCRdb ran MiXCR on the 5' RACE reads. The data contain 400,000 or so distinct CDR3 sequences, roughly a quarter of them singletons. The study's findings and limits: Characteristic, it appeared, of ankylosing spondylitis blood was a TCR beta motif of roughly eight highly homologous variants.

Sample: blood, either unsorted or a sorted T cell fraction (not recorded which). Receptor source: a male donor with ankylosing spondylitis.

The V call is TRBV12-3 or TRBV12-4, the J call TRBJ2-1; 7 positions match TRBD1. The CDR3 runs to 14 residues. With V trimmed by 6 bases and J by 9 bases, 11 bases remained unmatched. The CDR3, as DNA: TGTGCCAGCAGCCAGCAACAGGGGATCGGTGAGCAGTTCTTC. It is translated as CASSQQQGIGEQFF.

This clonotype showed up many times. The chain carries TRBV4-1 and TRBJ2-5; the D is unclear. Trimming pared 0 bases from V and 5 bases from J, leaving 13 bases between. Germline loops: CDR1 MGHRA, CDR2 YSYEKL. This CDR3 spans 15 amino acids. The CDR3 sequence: CASSQDSPNEETQYF. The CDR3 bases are TGCGCCAGCAGCCAAGATTCCCCAAATGAGGAGACCCAGTACTTC.

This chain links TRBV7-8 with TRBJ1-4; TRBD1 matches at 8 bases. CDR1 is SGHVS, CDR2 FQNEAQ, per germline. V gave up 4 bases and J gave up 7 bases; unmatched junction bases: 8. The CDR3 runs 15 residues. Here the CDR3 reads CASSSRDRISEKLFF. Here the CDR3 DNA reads TGTGCCAGCAGCTCCCGGGACAGGATTAGTGAAAAACTGTTTTTT. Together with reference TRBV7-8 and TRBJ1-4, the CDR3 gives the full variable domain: GAGVSQSPRYKVAKRGQDVALRCDPISGHVSLFWYQQALGQGPEFLTYFQNEAQLDKSGLPSDRFFAERPEGSVSTLKIQRTQQEDSAVYLCASSSRDRISEKLFFGSGTQLSVL.

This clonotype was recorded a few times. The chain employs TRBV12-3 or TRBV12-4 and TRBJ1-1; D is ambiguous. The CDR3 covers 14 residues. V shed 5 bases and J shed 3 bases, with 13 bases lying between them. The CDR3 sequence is CASSRHTGYTEAFF. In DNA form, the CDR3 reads TGTGCCAGCAGTCGCCATACGGGCTACACTGAAGCTTTCTTT.

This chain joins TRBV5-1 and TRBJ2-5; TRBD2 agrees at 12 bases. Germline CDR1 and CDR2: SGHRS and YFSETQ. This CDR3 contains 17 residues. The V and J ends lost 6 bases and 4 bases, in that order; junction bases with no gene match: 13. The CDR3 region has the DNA TGCGCCAGCACCATAATACTAGCGGGAGGTGCTGGAGAGACCCAGTACTTC. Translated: CASTIILAGGAGETQYF.

The CDR3 protein is CASRMGKNQPQHF. Here the CDR3 DNA reads TGTGCCAGCAGGATGGGGAAAAATCAGCCCCAGCATTTT. The gene calls are TRBV12-3 or TRBV12-4 and TRBJ1-5, with unresolved D. V lost 6 bases, J lost 4 bases, and 10 bases lay in between. The CDR3 sequence is 13 residues long.

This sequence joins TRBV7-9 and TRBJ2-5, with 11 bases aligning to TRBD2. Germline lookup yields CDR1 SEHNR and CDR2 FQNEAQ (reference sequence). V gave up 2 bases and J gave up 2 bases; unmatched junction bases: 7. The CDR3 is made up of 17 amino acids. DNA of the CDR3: TGTGCCAGCAGCTTACTACGGGCTAGCGGGAGGCAAGAGACCCAGTACTTC. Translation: CASSLLRASGRQETQYF.

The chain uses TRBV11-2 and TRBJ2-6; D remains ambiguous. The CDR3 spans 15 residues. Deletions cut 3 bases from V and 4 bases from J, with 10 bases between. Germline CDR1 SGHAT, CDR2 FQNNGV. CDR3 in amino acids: CASSLRSEGANVLTF. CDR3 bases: TGTGCCAGCAGCTTGAGGTCGGAAGGGGCCAACGTCCTGACTTTC.

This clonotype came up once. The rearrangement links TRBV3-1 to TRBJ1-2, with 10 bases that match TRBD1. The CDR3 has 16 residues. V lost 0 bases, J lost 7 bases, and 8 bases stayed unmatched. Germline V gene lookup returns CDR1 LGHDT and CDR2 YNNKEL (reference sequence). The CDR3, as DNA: TGTGCCAGCAGCCAAGATGGGGACAGGGGAGGTGGTGGCTACACCTTC. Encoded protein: CASSQDGDRGGGGYTF. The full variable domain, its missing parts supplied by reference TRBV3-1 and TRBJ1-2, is DTAVSQTPKYLVTQMGNDKSIKCEQNLGHDTMYWYKQDSKKFLKIMFSYNNKELIINETVPNRFSPKSPDKAHLNLHINSLELGDSAVYFCASSQDGDRGGGGYTFGSGTRLTVV.

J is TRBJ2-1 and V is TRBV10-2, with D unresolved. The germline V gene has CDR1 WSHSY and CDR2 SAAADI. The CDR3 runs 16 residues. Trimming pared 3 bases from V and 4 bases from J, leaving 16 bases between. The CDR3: CASSDPGLPTYNEQFF. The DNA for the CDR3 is TGCGCCAGCAGTGATCCAGGCCTACCTACTTACAATGAGCAGTTCTTC.